Listed here are 8 T cell receptor beta chains from one sample, sequenced in a study of PD-L1 blockade in urothelial cancer. Profiling relied on immunoSEQ multiplex PCR, and the TCRdb table lists in-frame clones only, not all of them. The table records roughly 100,000 clones, around 85% of them present only once. The specimen comprised PBMCs, sampled around atezolizumab (anti-PD-L1) treatment. The source is a man aged 50 or older with urothelial cancer.

This chain uses TRBV5-4 with TRBJ2-7; 7 bases are shared with TRBD2. V gave up 7 bases and J gave up 4 bases; unmatched junction bases: 8. This CDR3 has 13 amino acids. The germline V gene encodes CDR1 SGHNT and CDR2 YYREEE (reference sequence). The CDR3 loop reads CASFPGGIYEQYF. The CDR3 bases are TGTGCCAGCTTTCCCGGGGGGATTTACGAGCAGTACTTC. Based on the CDR3 plus reference TRBV5-4 and TRBJ2-7, the full variable domain is ETGVTQSPTHLIKTRGQQVTLRCSSQSGHNTVSWYQQALGQGPQFIFQYYREEENGRGNFPPRFSGLQFPNYSSELNVNALELDDSALYLCASFPGGIYEQYFGPGTRLTVT.

J is TRBJ2-1 and V is TRBV28, with a weak D call TRBD2 (6 bases). The length of the CDR3 is 13 residues. The V and J ends lost 6 bases and 8 bases respectively, with 14 bases between them. Germline V lookup: CDR1 MDHEN, CDR2 SYDVKM. CDR3 nucleotide sequence: TGTGCCAGCAGGTGGGACTGGGGGGATGAGCAGTTCTTC. As protein: CASRWDWGDEQFF.

This chain links TRBV5-1 with TRBJ2-1, with TRBD2 matching over 11 bases. The CDR3 contains 14 residues. V dropped 6 bases and J dropped 10; count of bases not matched to a gene: 9. Germline CDR1 SGHRS, CDR2 YFSETQ. The CDR3 DNA sequence: TGCGCCAGCAACGTACTAGCGGGAGAGGGGGAGCAGTTCTTC. Its translation: CASNVLAGEGEQFF. The full variable domain, with the rest looked up from reference TRBV5-1 and TRBJ2-1, is KAGVTQTPRYLIKTRGQQVTLSCSPISGHRSVSWYQQTPGQGLQFLFEYFSETQRNKGNFPGRFSGRQFSNSRSEMNVSTLELGDSALYLCASNVLAGEGEQFFGPGTRLTVL.

The chain has TRBV30 and TRBJ2-7; possibly TRBD2 for D (6 bases). Trimming left V 2 bases short and J 6 bases short, with 14 bases between. Germline CDR1 reads GTSNPN; CDR2 reads SVGIG (reference sequence). The CDR3 length is 13 residues. As DNA, the CDR3 is TGTGCCTGGAGTCCACGACTAGTAAGCGAGCAGTACTTC. This gives the protein CAWSPRLVSEQYF. Complete variable domain (other parts from reference TRBV30 and TRBJ2-7): SQTIHQWPATLVQPVGSPLSLECTVEGTSNPNLYWYRQAAGRGLQLLFYSVGIGQISSEVPQNLSASRPQDRQFILSSKKLLLSDSGFYLCAWSPRLVSEQYFGPGTRLTVT.

V usage is TRBV5-1 and J usage is TRBJ1-1, with 10 positions matching TRBD1. CDR1 is SGHRS, CDR2 YFSETQ, per germline. CDR3 length: 15 residues. V shed 3 bases and J 2 bases; nucleotides not matched to a gene: 4. The CDR3 protein is CASSSTGGSNTEAFF. The DNA of the CDR3 is TGCGCCAGCAGCTCGACAGGGGGCTCCAACACTGAAGCTTTCTTT.

The chain uses TRBV11-2 and TRBJ2-2; D is unresolved. Germline lookup yields CDR1 SGHAT and CDR2 FQNNGV. V lost 2 bases, J lost 5 bases, and 9 bases lay in between. The CDR3 has 14 residues. CDR3 in amino acids: CASSLSLATGELFF. CDR3 DNA sequence: TGTGCCAGCAGCTTATCTCTGGCAACCGGGGAGCTGTTTTTT. The variable domain in full, completed from reference TRBV11-2 and TRBJ2-2, reads EAGVAQSPRYKIIEKRQSVAFWCNPISGHATLYWYQQILGQGPKLLIQFQNNGVVDDSQLPKDRFSAERLKGVDSTLKIQPAKLEDSAVYLCASSLSLATGELFFGEGSRLTVL.

The J gene is TRBJ2-1, the V gene TRBV6-6, with D unresolved. This CDR3 region has 11 residues. V gave up 6 bases and J gave up 9 bases, with 9 bases separating them. The V gene's germline CDR1 is MNHNY and CDR2 SVGAGI (reference sequence). CDR3 DNA sequence: TGTGCCAGCAGCCAGATCCGTGAGCAGTTCTTC. Its protein is CASSQIREQFF.

This clone was recorded only once. The chain combines TRBV5-1 with TRBJ2-7, with D possibly matching TRBD1 (6 bases). The V end was cut by 5 bases, the J end by 2 bases, with 11 bases between. The CDR3 contains 13 residues. CDR1 and CDR2 (germline): SGHRS, YFSETQ. In DNA, the CDR3 is TGCGCCAGCAGAGGCAGGGGAACCTACGAGCAGTACTTC. Translating it yields CASRGRGTYEQYF.